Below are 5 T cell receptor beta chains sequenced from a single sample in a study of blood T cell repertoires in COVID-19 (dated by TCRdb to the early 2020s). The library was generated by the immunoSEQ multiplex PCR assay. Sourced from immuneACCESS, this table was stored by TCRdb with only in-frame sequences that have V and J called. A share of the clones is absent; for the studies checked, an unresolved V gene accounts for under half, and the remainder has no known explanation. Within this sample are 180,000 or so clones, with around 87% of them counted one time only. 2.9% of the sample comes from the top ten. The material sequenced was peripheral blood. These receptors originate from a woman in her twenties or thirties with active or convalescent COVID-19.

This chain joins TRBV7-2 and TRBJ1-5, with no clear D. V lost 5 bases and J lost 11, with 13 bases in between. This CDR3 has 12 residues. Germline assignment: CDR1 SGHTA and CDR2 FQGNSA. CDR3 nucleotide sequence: TGTGCCAGCAGCCAAGACCTGGGCGCCCAGCATTTT. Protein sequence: CASSQDLGAQHF.

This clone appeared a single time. CDR3 bases: TGTGCCAGCAGCCAACAGGGACAGTATAATTCACCCCTCCACTTT. Amino acid sequence: CASSQQGQYNSPLHF. The genes are TRBV11-3 and TRBJ1-6; 7 nucleotides line up with TRBD1. V gave up 5 bases and J gave up 4 bases; unmatched junction bases: 5. Germline V gene sequence: CDR1 SGHNT, CDR2 YENEEA. The CDR3 is made up of 15 amino acids.

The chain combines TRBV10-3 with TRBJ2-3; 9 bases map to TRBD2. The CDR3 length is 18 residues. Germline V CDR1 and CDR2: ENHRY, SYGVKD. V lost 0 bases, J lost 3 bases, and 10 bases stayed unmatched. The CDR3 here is CAISESGGGAYFTDTQYF. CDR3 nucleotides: TGTGCCATCAGTGAGTCAGGCGGGGGGGCGTATTTTACAGATACGCAGTATTTT.

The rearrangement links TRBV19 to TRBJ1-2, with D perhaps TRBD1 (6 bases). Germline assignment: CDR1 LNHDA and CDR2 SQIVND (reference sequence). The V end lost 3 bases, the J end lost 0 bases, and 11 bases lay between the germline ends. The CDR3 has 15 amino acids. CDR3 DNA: TGTGCCAGTAGTATGAGGACAGCCACTAACTATGGCTACACCTTC. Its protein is CASSMRTATNYGYTF.

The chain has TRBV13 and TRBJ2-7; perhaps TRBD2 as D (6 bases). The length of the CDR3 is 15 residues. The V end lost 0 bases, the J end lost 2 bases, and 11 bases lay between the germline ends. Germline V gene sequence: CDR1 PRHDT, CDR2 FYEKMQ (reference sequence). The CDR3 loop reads CASSLGGTLPYEQYF. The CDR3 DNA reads TGTGCCAGCAGCTTAGGCGGGACTTTACCCTACGAGCAGTACTTC.